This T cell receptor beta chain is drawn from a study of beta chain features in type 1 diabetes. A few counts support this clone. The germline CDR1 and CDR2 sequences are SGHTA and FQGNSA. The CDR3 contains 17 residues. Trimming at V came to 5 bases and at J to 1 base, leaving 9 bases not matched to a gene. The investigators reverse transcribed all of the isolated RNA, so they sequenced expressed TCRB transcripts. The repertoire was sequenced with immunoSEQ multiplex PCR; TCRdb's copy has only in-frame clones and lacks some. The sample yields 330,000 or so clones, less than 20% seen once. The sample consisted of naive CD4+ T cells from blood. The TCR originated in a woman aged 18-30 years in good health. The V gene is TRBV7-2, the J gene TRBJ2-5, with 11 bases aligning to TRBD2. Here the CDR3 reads CASSPYLLAGGQETQYF. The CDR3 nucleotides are TGTGCCAGCAGCCCATACCTTCTAGCGGGGGGCCAAGAGACCCAGTACTTC.